The subject of this entry is one T cell receptor beta chain. This specimen comes from a study of T cells in Graves' hyperthyroidism and ophthalmopathy. RNA transcripts gave rise to amplified TCR beta CDR3 regions. An initial round of RT-PCR targeting the TCR CDR3 relied on the HTBI primer set. Each CDR3 protein is one row after TCRdb ran MiXCR on the multiplex PCR reads. Counted here are around 600,000 distinct CDR3 sequences, around 13% occurring once; the ten biggest clones make up about an eighth. CDR1 LNHDA and CDR2 SQIVND come from the germline V gene (reference sequence). The length of the CDR3 is 15 residues. V lost 6 bases, J lost 7 bases, and 19 bases lay in between.

The sequence came from a woman in her forties or fifties with Graves' ophthalmopathy. The V and J genes are TRBV19 and TRBJ2-1, with D possibly being TRBD2 (5 bases). Input material: blood. CDR3 region: CASSTLVSVGNEQFF. In DNA form, the CDR3 reads TGTGCCAGTAGCACACTAGTCTCCGTGGGGAATGAGCAGTTCTTC.